The 7 T cell receptor beta chains reported below all come from one sample, sequenced in a study of blood T cell repertoires in COVID-19 (dated by TCRdb to about 2020). The library relied on the immunoSEQ multiplex PCR assay. TCRdb stores this immuneACCESS table with in-frame sequences only. Part of the clones is absent; in the studies checked, under half of the shortfall reflects unresolved V genes, and no reason is known for the rest. The sample table holds some 300,000 clones, of which 90% were seen once. The biggest ten clones account for 3.5% to 5% of the sample. Sequenced: PBMCs or T cells enriched from blood (not recorded which). All receptors derive from a woman under 30 with acute COVID-19.

This chain connects TRBV28 to TRBJ1-2; 9 nucleotides align to TRBD1. V trimming: 3 bases; J trimming: 3 bases; junction bases outside the gene matches: 2. Germline V gives CDR1 MDHEN, CDR2 SYDVKM. This CDR3 has 14 amino acids. The CDR3 protein is CASSLGDRDYGYTF. DNA for the CDR3: TGTGCCAGCAGTTTGGGGGACAGGGACTATGGCTACACCTTC.

The chain employs TRBV29-1 and TRBJ1-2; D is ambiguous. With 3 bases removed from V and 5 bases from J, the gap between germline ends came to 7 bases. The CDR3 loop spans 11 amino acids. CDR1 and CDR2 from the germline V gene are SQVTM and ANQGSEA. CDR3 in amino acids: CSVERDYGYTF. CDR3 bases: TGCAGCGTTGAGCGGGATTATGGCTACACCTTC.

This clone has only a few counts. V usage is TRBV6-5 and J usage is TRBJ2-3, with 7 bases that match TRBD1. V dropped 6 bases and J dropped 2; count of bases not matched to a gene: 8. Per germline, CDR1 MNHEY and CDR2 SVGAGI. There are 15 residues in the CDR3. This CDR3 is CASSLEGQITDTQYF. CDR3 DNA sequence: TGTGCCAGCAGCCTCGAGGGACAGATCACAGATACGCAGTATTTT.

This chain connects TRBV12-5 to TRBJ1-2; a weak D match, TRBD1 (5 bases). Trimming cost V 0 bases and J 8 bases, with 10 bases left between them. In germline, CDR1 is LGHNT, CDR2 FRNRAP. This CDR3 has 13 amino acids. In nucleotides, the CDR3 is TGTGCTAGTGGTTTGGTGGGAAGGGGAGGCTACACCTTC. It yields the protein CASGLVGRGGYTF.

This chain links TRBV19 with TRBJ2-1, with 15 positions matching TRBD2. CDR3 length: 18 residues. CDR1 LNHDA and CDR2 SQIVND come from the germline V gene (reference sequence). Losses at the gene ends were 5 bases for V and 7 bases for J; bases not matched to a gene: 12. The CDR3 reads CASSPYHGLAGGINEQFF. The CDR3 nucleotides are TGTGCCAGTAGTCCCTATCATGGACTAGCGGGAGGGATAAATGAGCAGTTCTTC.

CDR3 sequence (DNA): TGTGCCAGCAGCGATTCGGGTTCCCACGAGCAGTACTTC. Translation gives CASSDSGSHEQYF. The chain recombines TRBV9 with TRBJ2-7; D is ambiguous. The V gene's germline CDR1 is SGDLS and CDR2 YYNGEE. Trimming removed 3 bases from V and 5 bases from J, with 12 bases in between. The CDR3 has 13 residues.

The chain employs TRBV3-1 (or the pseudogene TRBV3-2) and TRBJ1-1; D gene unclear. Germline values: CDR1 LGHDT, CDR2 YNNKEL (reference sequence). Trimming cost V 1 base and J 4 bases, with 16 bases left between them. The CDR3 consists of 16 residues. DNA of the CDR3: TGTGCCAGCAGCCAAGGCGGAACACGTGCGGCCACTGAAGCTTTCTTT. This encodes CASSQGGTRAATEAFF.